Presented here are 23 T cell receptor beta chains from one specimen sequenced in a study of CD8+ T cells in alopecia areata. Reverse transcription of extracted RNA yielded cDNA, which provided the sequencing template. Libraries were prepared by immunoSEQ multiplex PCR; TCRdb keeps only in-frame clonotypes and omits some of them. The table has 200,000 or so clones, approximately 47% seen once. Sample treatment: oral pan-JAK inhibitor, 5-10 mg twice daily. Sequencing used CD4+ T cells sorted from blood, obtained around week 36, from a patient treated with tofacitinib. The receptor source for this set is a human donor with alopecia areata.

V usage is TRBV30 and J usage is TRBJ2-4, with D possibly TRBD2 on 5 matching bases. Looked up from germline, CDR1 is GTSNPN and CDR2 is SVGIG (reference sequence). The V gene lost 6 bases and the J gene lost 0 bases, with 21 bases spanning the gap. There are 17 residues in the CDR3. CDR3 loop: CACHPKEGSLAKNIQYF. The CDR3 DNA reads TGTGCCTGCCATCCCAAAGAGGGATCACTAGCCAAAAACATTCAGTACTTC.

In DNA form, the CDR3 reads TGTGCCAGCAGCTTAGGACAGGGGAACTACAATGAGCAGTTCTTC. Translated, it gives CASSLGQGNYNEQFF. V and J are TRBV7-2 and TRBJ2-1, with 8 bases lining up with TRBD1. There are 15 residues in the CDR3. Germline V gene data show CDR1 as SGHTA and CDR2 as FQGNSA. Losses at the gene ends were 1 base for V and 3 bases for J; bases not matched to a gene: 2.

For this clone: A much more abundant neighbour one base away suggests this may be a read error. The gene calls are TRBV7-2 and TRBJ2-5; 8 bases agree with TRBD2. The CDR3 loop spans 13 amino acids. J lost 4 bases, V lost 7 bases, and 5 bases had no gene match. The germline V gene encodes CDR1 SGHTA and CDR2 FQGNSA. This CDR3 is CASTPGGGETQYF. CDR3 DNA: TGTGCCAGCACCCCCGGGGGGGGAGAGACCCAGTACTTC.

The chain uses TRBV15 and TRBJ2-2; D uncertain. CDR3 size: 15 residues. Trimming removed 0 bases from V and 4 bases from J, with 9 bases in between. Germline V gives CDR1 LNHNV, CDR2 YYDKDF (reference sequence). The CDR3 DNA follows: TGTGCCACCAGCAGAGATGAACTTCCCACCGGGGAGCTGTTTTTT. As protein: CATSRDELPTGELFF. Supplemented by reference TRBV15 and TRBJ2-2, the full variable domain reads DAMVIQNPRYQVTQFGKPVTLSCSQTLNHNVMYWYQQKSSQAPKLLFHYYDKDFNNEADTPDNFQSRRPNTSFCFLDIRSPGLGDTAMYLCATSRDELPTGELFFGEGSRLTVL.

V is TRBV5-1 and J is TRBJ2-5; TRBD2 aligns across 9 bases. Unmatched junction bases numbered 12, after V lost 4 bases and J lost 5 bases. Germline V gene lookup returns CDR1 SGHRS and CDR2 YFSETQ. The CDR3 spans 16 residues. The CDR3 nucleotides are TGCGCCAGCAGCCCCCAAGGAGCGGGAGGCGGTGAGACCCAGTACTTC. It codes for CASSPQGAGGGETQYF. Variable domain in full (rest from reference TRBV5-1 and TRBJ2-5): KAGVTQTPRYLIKTRGQQVTLSCSPISGHRSVSWYQQTPGQGLQFLFEYFSETQRNKGNFPGRFSGRQFSNSRSEMNVSTLELGDSALYLCASSPQGAGGGETQYFGPGTRLLVL.

This clone was picked up a small number of times. V and J are TRBV21-1 and TRBJ2-1; the DNA was not compared with TRBD2, the D call given in the table. TRBV21-1 is described as a pseudogene. The CDR3 length is 8 residues. In nucleotides, the CDR3 is TGTGCCTCCCGTGAGCAGTTCTTC. Its protein product is CASREQFF.

The chain couples TRBV29-1 to TRBJ1-3; 7 nucleotides line up with TRBD1. Germline V gene sequence: CDR1 SQVTM, CDR2 ANQGSEA. CDR3 length: 11 residues. J was trimmed by 4 bases and V by 7 bases; bases with no gene match: 1. CDR3 sequence (DNA): TGCAGCGGGGGACAGGGAAACACCATATATTTT. It codes for CSGGQGNTIYF.

Details on this clone: The junction departs from the called germline gene at one end, perhaps through a read error. The J gene is TRBJ1-3, the V gene TRBV5-1; D call uncertain. Germline lookup yields CDR1 SGHRS and CDR2 YFSETQ. This CDR3 region has 14 residues. DNA of the CDR3: TGCGCCAGCACCTTGGAACACCCTGGAAACACCATATATTTT. Translating gives CASTLEHPGNTIYF.

The chain has TRBV30 and TRBJ1-1; D might be TRBD1 (5 bases). Germline V CDR1 and CDR2: GTSNPN, SVGIG (reference sequence). This CDR3 spans 13 amino acids. Trimming left V 0 bases short and J 5 bases short, with 10 bases between. The CDR3 DNA sequence: TGTGCCTGGAGTGTGAAGGGGAGTACTGAAGCTTTCTTT. This sequence encodes CAWSVKGSTEAFF.

J is TRBJ2-2 and V is TRBV28; no clear D. The length of the CDR3 is 14 residues. V dropped 2 bases and J dropped 5 bases, with 9 bases sitting between them. Germline assignment: CDR1 MDHEN and CDR2 SYDVKM. CDR3 coding DNA: TGTGCCAGCAGTTTAAGGAGAAGGACCGGGGAGCTGTTTTTT. Protein sequence: CASSLRRRTGELFF.

CDR3 sequence reads: CASSQTETGRYEQYF. The CDR3 DNA sequence: TGCGCCAGCAGCCAAACGGAGACAGGAAGATACGAGCAGTACTTC. The chain recombines TRBV4-1 with TRBJ2-7; tentatively, D is TRBD1 (6 bases). The ends were cut back, 2 bases at V and 4 bases at J, with 15 bases in the middle. Germline CDR1 MGHRA, CDR2 YSYEKL. CDR3 size: 15 residues.

The rearrangement joins TRBV10-3 to TRBJ2-7; 7 nucleotides line up with TRBD2. Trimming took 6 bases from V and 7 from J; bases not matched to a gene: 15. The germline V gene has CDR1 ENHRY and CDR2 SYGVKD. This CDR3 comprises 15 residues. The CDR3 region has the DNA TGTGCCATCAGCCCCGGGGTTGGCAGGGAGGGTGAGCAGTACTTC. This translates into CAISPGVGREGEQYF.

The chain carries TRBV7-2 and TRBJ2-7; maybe TRBD2 (6 bases). This CDR3 is 16 amino acids long. Trimming removed 6 bases from V and 1 base from J, with 19 bases in between. From germline, CDR1 is SGHTA and CDR2 FQGNSA. The CDR3 here is CASRAEWASASYEQYF. CDR3 bases: TGTGCCAGCAGGGCAGAGTGGGCTAGCGCATCCTACGAGCAGTACTTC.

The V call is TRBV29-1, the J call TRBJ2-1; D possibly uses TRBD1 or TRBD2 (5 bases each). Germline CDR1 reads SQVTM; CDR2 reads ANQGSEA. The V and J ends lost 7 bases and 9 bases respectively, with 13 bases between them. The CDR3 covers 11 residues. The CDR3 protein is CSGGSTGEQFF. CDR3 DNA: TGCAGCGGAGGGTCTACAGGTGAGCAGTTCTTC.

This clone occurred a few times. The rearrangement joins TRBV5-1 to TRBJ2-1; a weak D match, TRBD2 (6 bases). The ends were cut back, 0 bases at V and 4 bases at J, with 11 bases in the middle. This CDR3 comprises 15 residues. Per the germline V gene, CDR1 is SGHRS and CDR2 is YFSETQ. Written as DNA, the CDR3 is TGCGCCAGCAGCTTGGACGGGAGTTGGTACAATGAGCAGTTCTTC. Translated, it gives CASSLDGSWYNEQFF.

This clone was seen only a few times. V usage is TRBV5-1 and J usage is TRBJ2-4; D is possibly TRBD1 (5 bases). Germline V lookup: CDR1 SGHRS, CDR2 YFSETQ. V was clipped by 1 base and J by 6 bases, with 8 bases between them. The CDR3 is 13 amino acids. Here the CDR3 reads CASSLQGRNIQYF. CDR3 coding DNA: TGCGCCAGCAGCTTGCAGGGTCGAAACATTCAGTACTTC.

Only a few counts were recorded for this clone. The rearrangement links TRBV27 to TRBJ2-3; D is undetermined. Trimming left V 6 bases short and J 3 bases short, with 10 bases between. From germline, CDR1 is MNHEY and CDR2 SMNVEV (reference sequence). CDR3 length equals 13 residues. The CDR3 here is CASRADWTDTQYF. In nucleotides, the CDR3 is TGTGCCAGCAGGGCTGATTGGACAGATACGCAGTATTTT.

This clone has a handful of counts. This chain links TRBV6-1 with TRBJ1-5; 8 bases fit TRBD1. The CDR3 length is 14 residues. The germline gives CDR1 MNHNS, CDR2 SASEGT. Germline trimming cut 7 bases from V and 6 bases from J; bases unmatched to any gene: 8. CDR3 sequence (DNA): TGTGCCAGCACCCTTCAGGGGGCCGCTCAGCCCCAGCATTTT. Residues: CASTLQGAAQPQHF.

This clone was detected only once. The genes are TRBV28 and TRBJ2-5; TRBD2 is a possible D gene (6 bases). Germline CDR1 MDHEN, CDR2 SYDVKM. The V end lost 6 bases, the J end lost 5 bases, and 16 bases lay between the germline ends. The CDR3 has 14 residues. The CDR3 bases are TGTGCCAGCAGGAAAGACCGGAGCGGGGAGACCCAGTACTTC. This gives the protein CASRKDRSGETQYF.

This clone was seen a few times. The V call is TRBV7-2, the J call TRBJ2-4; TRBD2 might be the D (5 bases). Germline V gene data show CDR1 as SGHTA and CDR2 as FQGNSA. V lost 1 base, J lost 13 bases, and 8 bases lay in between. The CDR3 has 11 amino acids. This CDR3 reads CASSLGGLQYF. CDR3 coding DNA: TGTGCCAGCAGCTTAGGAGGGCTCCAGTACTTC.

This chain connects TRBV2 to TRBJ1-5; 7 bases line up with TRBD1. J gave up 4 bases and V 5 bases, and 5 bases lay outside the gene matches. CDR3 length: 14 residues. Germline V gene sequence: CDR1 SNHLY, CDR2 FYNNEI. CDR3 coding DNA: TGTGCCAGCAGTCGACAGGGACGAAATCAGCCCCAGCATTTT. Translation: CASSRQGRNQPQHF. Combining the CDR3 with reference TRBV2 and TRBJ1-5 gives the whole variable domain EPEVTQTPSHQVTQMGQEVILRCVPISNHLYFYWYRQILGQKVEFLVSFYNNEISEKSEIFDDQFSVERPDGSNFTLKIRSTKLEDSAMYFCASSRQGRNQPQHFGDGTRLSIL.

The CDR3 loop reads CASSHEGSSGNTIYF. DNA of the CDR3: TGCGCCAGCAGCCATGAGGGGAGCTCTGGAAACACCATATATTTT. The gene calls are TRBV4-1 and TRBJ1-3; tentatively, D is TRBD1 (5 bases). The ends were cut back, 3 bases at V and 0 bases at J, with 9 bases in the middle. Germline CDR1 is MGHRA and CDR2 is YSYEKL. This CDR3 has 15 amino acids.

This clone turned up a few times. The V and J genes are TRBV19 and TRBJ2-3; 7 bases are a match to TRBD1. Germline CDR1 and CDR2: LNHDA and SQIVND (reference sequence). The CDR3 totals 15 residues. Trimming removed 8 bases from V and 2 bases from J; junction bases left unmatched: 10. This chain's CDR3 is CASLPRDSYTDTQYF. DNA for the CDR3: TGTGCCAGTCTTCCCCGGGACAGCTACACAGATACGCAGTATTTT.